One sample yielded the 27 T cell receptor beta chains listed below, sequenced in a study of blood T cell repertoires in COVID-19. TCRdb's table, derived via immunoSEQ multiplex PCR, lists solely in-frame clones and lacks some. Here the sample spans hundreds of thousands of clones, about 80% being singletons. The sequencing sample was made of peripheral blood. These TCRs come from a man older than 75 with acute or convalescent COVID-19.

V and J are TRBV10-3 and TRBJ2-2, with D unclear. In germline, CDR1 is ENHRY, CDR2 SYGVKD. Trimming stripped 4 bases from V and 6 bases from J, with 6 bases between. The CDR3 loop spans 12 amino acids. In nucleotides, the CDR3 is TGTGCCATCAGTGCAATAGCCGGGGAGCTGTTTTTT. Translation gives CAISAIAGELFF.

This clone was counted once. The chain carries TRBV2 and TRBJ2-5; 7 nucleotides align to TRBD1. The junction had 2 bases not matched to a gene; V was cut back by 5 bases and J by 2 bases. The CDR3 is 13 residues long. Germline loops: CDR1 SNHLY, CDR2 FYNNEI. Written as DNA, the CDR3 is TGTGCCAGCAGTCCCAGGGGGCAAGAGACCCAGTACTTC. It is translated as CASSPRGQETQYF.

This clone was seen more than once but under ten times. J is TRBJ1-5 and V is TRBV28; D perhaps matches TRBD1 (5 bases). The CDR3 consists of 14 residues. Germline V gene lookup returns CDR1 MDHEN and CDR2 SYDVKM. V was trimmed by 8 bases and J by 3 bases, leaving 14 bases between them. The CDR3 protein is CASSQGGINQPQHF. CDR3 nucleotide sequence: TGTGCCAGCTCTCAGGGCGGGATCAATCAGCCCCAGCATTTT.

In nucleotides, the CDR3 is TGTGCCAGCAGTTTAGCCGGGACATACACCGGGGAGCTGTTTTTT. As protein: CASSLAGTYTGELFF. The chain is built from TRBV28 and TRBJ2-2, with a weak D call TRBD1 (6 bases). This CDR3 region has 15 residues. V was clipped by 2 bases and J by 3 bases, with 10 bases between them. In germline, CDR1 is MDHEN, CDR2 SYDVKM.

CDR3 region: CATRQSRGSSYEQYF. Here the CDR3 DNA reads TGTGCCACCCGCCAGTCGCGGGGGAGCTCCTACGAGCAGTACTTC. This rearrangement joins TRBV15 to TRBJ2-7; 7 bases agree with TRBD2. The CDR3 runs 15 residues. Germline loops: CDR1 LNHNV, CDR2 YYDKDF (reference sequence). The V and J ends lost 8 bases and 0 bases, in that order; junction bases with no gene match: 10.

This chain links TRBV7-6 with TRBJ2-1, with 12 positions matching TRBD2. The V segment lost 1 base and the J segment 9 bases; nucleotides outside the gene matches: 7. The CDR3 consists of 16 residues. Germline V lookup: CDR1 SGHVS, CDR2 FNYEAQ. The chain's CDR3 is CASSLVLAGGPGEQFF. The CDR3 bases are TGTGCCAGCAGCTTAGTTCTAGCGGGAGGGCCCGGTGAGCAGTTCTTC.

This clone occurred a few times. CDR3 loop: CASSPQRGTGGDQPQHF. Written as DNA, the CDR3 is TGTGCCAGCTCACCCCAACGCGGAACAGGGGGTGATCAGCCCCAGCATTTT. This sequence joins TRBV18 and TRBJ1-5; TRBD1 matches 8 bases. With V trimmed by 3 bases and J by 5 bases, 12 bases remained unmatched. The germline CDR1 and CDR2 sequences are KGHSH and LQKENI. The CDR3 sequence is 17 residues long. The whole variable domain, filled in from reference TRBV18 and TRBJ1-5, reads NAGVMQNPRHLVRRRGQEARLRCSPMKGHSHVYWYRQLPEEGLKFMVYLQKENIIDESGMPKERFSAEFPKEGPSILRIQQVVRGDSAAYFCASSPQRGTGGDQPQHFGDGTRLSIL.

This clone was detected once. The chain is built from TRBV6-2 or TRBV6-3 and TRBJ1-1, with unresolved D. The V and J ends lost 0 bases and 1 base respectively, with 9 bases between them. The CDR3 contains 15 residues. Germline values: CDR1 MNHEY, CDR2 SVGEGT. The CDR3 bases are TGTGCCAGCAGTTACTCAGCCCGGGGGAACACTGAAGCTTTCTTT. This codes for CASSYSARGNTEAFF.

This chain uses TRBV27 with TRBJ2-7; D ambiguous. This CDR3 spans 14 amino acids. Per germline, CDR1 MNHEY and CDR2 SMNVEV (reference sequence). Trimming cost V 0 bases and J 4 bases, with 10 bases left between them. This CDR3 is CASSLSTNGYEQYF. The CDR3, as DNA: TGTGCCAGCAGTTTATCCACAAACGGGTACGAGCAGTACTTC.

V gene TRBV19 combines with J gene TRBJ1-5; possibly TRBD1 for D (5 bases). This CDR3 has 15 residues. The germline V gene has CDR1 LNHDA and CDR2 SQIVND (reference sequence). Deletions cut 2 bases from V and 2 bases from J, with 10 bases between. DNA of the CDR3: TGTGCCAGTAGTATATTACAGGATCGCAATCAGCCCCAGCATTTT. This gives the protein CASSILQDRNQPQHF.

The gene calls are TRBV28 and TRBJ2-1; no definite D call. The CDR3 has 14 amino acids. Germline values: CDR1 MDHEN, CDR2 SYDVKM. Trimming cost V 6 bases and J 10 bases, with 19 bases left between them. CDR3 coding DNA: TGTGCCAGCAGCCCCGCAGGTGGATTAAGGGAGCAGTTCTTC. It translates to CASSPAGGLREQFF.

The CDR3 DNA reads as TGTGCCAGCAGCCAGACTCCCGGGACTAGCGGGGTCAATGAGCAGTTCTTC. This sequence encodes CASSQTPGTSGVNEQFF. The chain combines TRBV3-1 (or the pseudogene TRBV3-2) with TRBJ2-1; 13 nucleotides align to TRBD2. With V trimmed by 3 bases and J by 6 bases, 8 bases remained unmatched. Germline CDR1 reads LGHDT; CDR2 reads YNNKEL (reference sequence). The CDR3 loop spans 17 amino acids.

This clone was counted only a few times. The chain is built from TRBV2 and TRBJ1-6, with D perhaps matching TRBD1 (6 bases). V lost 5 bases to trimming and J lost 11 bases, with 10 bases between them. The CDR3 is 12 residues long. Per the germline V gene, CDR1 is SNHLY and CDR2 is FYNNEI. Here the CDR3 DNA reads TGTGCCAGCAGTCAGACAGGAGCACCCCTCCACTTT. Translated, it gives CASSQTGAPLHF.

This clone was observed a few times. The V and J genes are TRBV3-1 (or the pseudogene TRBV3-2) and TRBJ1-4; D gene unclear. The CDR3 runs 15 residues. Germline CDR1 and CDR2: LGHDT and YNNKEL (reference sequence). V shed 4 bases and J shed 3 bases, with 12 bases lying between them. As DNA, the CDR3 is TGTGCCAGCAGCCCCGGTAGCGAGGCTAATGAAAAACTGTTTTTT. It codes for CASSPGSEANEKLFF.

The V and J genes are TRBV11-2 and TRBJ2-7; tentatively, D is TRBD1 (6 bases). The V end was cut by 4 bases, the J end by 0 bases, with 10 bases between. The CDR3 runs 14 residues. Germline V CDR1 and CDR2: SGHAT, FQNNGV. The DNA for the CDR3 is TGTGCCAGCAGCTCCCCGGGACACTCCTACGAGCAGTACTTC. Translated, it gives CASSSPGHSYEQYF.

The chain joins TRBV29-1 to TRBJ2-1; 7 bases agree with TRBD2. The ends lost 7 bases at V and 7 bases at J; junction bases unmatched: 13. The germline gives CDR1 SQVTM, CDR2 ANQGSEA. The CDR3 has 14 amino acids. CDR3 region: CSGWEGIGRNEQFF. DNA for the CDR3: TGCAGCGGTTGGGAGGGGATAGGGAGGAATGAGCAGTTCTTC.

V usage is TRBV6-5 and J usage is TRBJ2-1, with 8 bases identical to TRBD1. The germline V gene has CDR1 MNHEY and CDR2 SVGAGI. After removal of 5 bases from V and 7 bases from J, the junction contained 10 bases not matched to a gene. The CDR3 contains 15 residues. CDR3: CASSLRPGQVNEQFF. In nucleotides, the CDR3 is TGTGCCAGCAGTCTACGGCCGGGACAGGTGAATGAGCAGTTCTTC.

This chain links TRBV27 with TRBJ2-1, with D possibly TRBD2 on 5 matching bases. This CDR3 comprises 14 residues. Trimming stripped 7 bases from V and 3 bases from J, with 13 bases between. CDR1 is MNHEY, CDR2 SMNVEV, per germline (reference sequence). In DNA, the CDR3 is TGTGCCAGCACCCCGGGAATAAACTACAATGAGCAGTTCTTC. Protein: CASTPGINYNEQFF.

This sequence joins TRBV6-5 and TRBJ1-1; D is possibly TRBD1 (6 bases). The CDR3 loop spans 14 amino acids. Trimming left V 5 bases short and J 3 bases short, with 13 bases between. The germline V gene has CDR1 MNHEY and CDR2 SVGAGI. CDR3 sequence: CASSPTRGYTEAFF. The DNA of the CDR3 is TGTGCCAGCAGTCCGACCAGGGGTTACACTGAAGCTTTCTTT.

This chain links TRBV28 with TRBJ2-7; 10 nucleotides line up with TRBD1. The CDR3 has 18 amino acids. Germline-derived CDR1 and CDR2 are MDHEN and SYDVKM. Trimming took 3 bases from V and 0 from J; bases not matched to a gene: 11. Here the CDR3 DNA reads TGTGCCAGCAGTTTCCCTCCCCGGACAGGGGGGGTCTCCTACGAGCAGTACTTC. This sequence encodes CASSFPPRTGGVSYEQYF.

CDR3: CASSMGLTQPQHF. The CDR3 nucleotides read TGTGCCAGCAGCATGGGACTTACCCAGCCCCAGCATTTT. This chain uses TRBV27 with TRBJ1-5, with D perhaps TRBD1 (5 bases). CDR1 and CDR2 (germline): MNHEY, SMNVEV (reference sequence). The CDR3 is 13 amino acids. V was clipped by 6 bases and J by 7 bases, with 13 bases between them.

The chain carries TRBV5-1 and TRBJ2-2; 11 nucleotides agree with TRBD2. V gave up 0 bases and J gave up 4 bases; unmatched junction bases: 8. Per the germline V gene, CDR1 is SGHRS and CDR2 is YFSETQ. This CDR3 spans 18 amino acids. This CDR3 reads CASSLVTSGSYGTGELFF. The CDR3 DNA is TGCGCCAGCAGCTTGGTTACTAGCGGGAGTTATGGCACCGGGGAGCTGTTTTTT.

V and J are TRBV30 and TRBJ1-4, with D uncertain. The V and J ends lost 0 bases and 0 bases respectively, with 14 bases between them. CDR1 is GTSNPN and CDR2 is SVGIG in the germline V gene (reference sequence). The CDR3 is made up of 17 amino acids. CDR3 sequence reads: CAWSVRGPPATNEKLFF. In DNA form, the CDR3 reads TGTGCCTGGAGTGTACGTGGGCCGCCTGCAACTAATGAAAAACTGTTTTTT.

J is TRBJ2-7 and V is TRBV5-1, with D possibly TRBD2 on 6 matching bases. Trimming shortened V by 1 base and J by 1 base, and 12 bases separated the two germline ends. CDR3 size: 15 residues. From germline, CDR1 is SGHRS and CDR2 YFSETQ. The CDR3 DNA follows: TGCGCCAGCAGCTTGTGGGACTGGCCATCCTACGAGCAGTACTTC. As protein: CASSLWDWPSYEQYF.

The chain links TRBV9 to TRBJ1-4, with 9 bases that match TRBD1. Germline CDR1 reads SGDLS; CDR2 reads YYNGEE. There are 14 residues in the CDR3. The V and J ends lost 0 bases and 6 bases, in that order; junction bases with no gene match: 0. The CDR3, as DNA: TGTGCCAGCAGCGTAGGACAGGGGGATGAAAAACTGTTTTTT. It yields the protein CASSVGQGDEKLFF.

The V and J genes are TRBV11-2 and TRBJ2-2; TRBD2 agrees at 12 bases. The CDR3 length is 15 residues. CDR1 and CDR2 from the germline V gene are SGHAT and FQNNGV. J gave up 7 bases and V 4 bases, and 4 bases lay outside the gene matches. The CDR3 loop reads CASSYRLAGDGELFF. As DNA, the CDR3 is TGTGCCAGCAGCTACAGACTAGCGGGGGACGGGGAGCTGTTTTTT.

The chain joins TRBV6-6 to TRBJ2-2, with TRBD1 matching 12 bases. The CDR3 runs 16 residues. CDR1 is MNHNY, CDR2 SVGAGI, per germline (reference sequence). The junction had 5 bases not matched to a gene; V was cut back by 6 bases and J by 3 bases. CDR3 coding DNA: TGTGCCAGCAGACCCGGGACAGGGGGCTACACCGGGGAGCTGTTTTTT. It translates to CASRPGTGGYTGELFF.